This TCR beta chain was captured by sequencing in a study of CD8+ T cells in alopecia areata. In the study overall: Treated patients swallowed 5 to 10 mg of oral tofacitinib twice daily. Tofacitinib lasted 6 to 18 months, then 6 months off drug. Severity in treated patients was scored by percentage of scalp area affected.

Treatment: oral pan-JAK inhibitor, 5-10 mg twice daily. Extracted from the samples, RNA was reverse transcribed into cDNA to serve as the sequencing template. Clones were sequenced by immunoSEQ multiplex PCR, and TCRdb holds only the in-frame ones, with some missing. The sample includes around 100,000 clones, approximately 84% of them seen just once. Whole-study results and caveats: Links between baseline CD8+ expansion and response need larger treated cohorts.

The germline gives CDR1 SGHVS, CDR2 FQNEAQ. The V end was cut by 1 base, the J end by 2 bases, with 8 bases between. The CDR3 has 14 residues. Worth noting for this clone: Its antigen is still unknown.

The sequence derives from a human donor with alopecia areata. The sample here was CD8+ T cells sorted from blood, taken at approximately week 30, from a patient treated with tofacitinib. The rearrangement joins TRBV7-8 to TRBJ2-5; TRBD1 is a possible D gene (6 bases). DNA for the CDR3: TGTGCCAGCAGCTTAGTTACAGGGCAAGAGACCCAGTACTTC. Translated: CASSLVTGQETQYF.